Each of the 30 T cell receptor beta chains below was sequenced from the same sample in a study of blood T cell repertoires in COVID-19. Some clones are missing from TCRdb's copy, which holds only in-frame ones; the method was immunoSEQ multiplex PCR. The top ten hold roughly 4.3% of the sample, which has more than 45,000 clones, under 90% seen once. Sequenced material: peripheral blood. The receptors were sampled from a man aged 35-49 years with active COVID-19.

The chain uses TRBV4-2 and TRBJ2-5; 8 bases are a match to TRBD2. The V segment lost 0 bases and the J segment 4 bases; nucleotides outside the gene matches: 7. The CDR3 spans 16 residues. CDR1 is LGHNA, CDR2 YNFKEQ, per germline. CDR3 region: CASSQEEREPSETQYF. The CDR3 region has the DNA TGTGCCAGCAGCCAAGAAGAGCGGGAGCCCTCAGAGACCCAGTACTTC.

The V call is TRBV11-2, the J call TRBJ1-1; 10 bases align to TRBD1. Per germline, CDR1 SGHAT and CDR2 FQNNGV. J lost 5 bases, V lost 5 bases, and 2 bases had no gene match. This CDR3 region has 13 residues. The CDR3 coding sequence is TGTGCCAGCAGCACGGGACAGGGGACTGAAGCTTTCTTT. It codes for CASSTGQGTEAFF.

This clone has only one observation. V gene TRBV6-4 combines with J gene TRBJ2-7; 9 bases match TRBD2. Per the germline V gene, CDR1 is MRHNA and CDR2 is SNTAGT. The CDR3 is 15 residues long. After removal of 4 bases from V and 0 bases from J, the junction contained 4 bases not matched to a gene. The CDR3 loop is CASSASAGGSYEQYF. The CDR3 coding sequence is TGTGCCAGCAGTGCCTCAGCGGGAGGCTCCTACGAGCAGTACTTC.

CDR3: CASTTSGRPSGRTDTQYF. The CDR3 bases are TGTGCCAGCACCACCTCGGGTAGGCCCAGCGGGAGAACAGATACGCAGTATTTT. The chain joins TRBV27 to TRBJ2-3; 8 positions match TRBD2. This CDR3 has 18 amino acids. CDR1 is MNHEY and CDR2 is SMNVEV in the germline V gene (reference sequence). The J segment lost 3 bases and the V segment lost 7 bases, leaving 18 bases of the junction unmatched.

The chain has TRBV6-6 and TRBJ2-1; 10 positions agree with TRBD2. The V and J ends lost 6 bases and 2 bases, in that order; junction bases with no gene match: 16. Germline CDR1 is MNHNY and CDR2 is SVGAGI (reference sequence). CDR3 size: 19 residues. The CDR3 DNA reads TGTGCCAGCAGCTCCGAAGCTAGCGGGAGCCAAATGACCTACAATGAGCAGTTCTTC. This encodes CASSSEASGSQMTYNEQFF.

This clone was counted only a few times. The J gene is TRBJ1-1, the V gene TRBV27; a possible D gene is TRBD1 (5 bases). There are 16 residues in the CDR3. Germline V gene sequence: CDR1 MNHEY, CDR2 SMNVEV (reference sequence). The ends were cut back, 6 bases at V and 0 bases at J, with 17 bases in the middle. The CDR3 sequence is CASSLGQGRLNTEAFF. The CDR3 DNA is TGTGCCAGCAGCCTTGGTCAGGGCAGGCTGAACACTGAAGCTTTCTTT.

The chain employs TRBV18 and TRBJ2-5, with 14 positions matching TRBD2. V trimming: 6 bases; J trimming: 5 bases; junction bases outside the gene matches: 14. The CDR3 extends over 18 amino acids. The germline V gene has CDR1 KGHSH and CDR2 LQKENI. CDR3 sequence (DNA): TGTGCCAGCTCTCGGACGACTAGCGGGAGGGCCGGCGGGGAGACCCAGTACTTC. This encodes CASSRTTSGRAGGETQYF. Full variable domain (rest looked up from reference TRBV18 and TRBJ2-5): NAGVMQNPRHLVRRRGQEARLRCSPMKGHSHVYWYRQLPEEGLKFMVYLQKENIIDESGMPKERFSAEFPKEGPSILRIQQVVRGDSAAYFCASSRTTSGRAGGETQYFGPGTRLLVL.

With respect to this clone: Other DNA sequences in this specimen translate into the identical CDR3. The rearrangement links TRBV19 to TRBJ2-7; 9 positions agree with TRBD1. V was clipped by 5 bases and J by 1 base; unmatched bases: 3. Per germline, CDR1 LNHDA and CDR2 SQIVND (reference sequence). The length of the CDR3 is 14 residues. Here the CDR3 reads CASSLGQGSYEQYF. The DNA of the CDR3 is TGTGCCAGTAGTCTGGGACAGGGATCCTACGAGCAGTACTTC.

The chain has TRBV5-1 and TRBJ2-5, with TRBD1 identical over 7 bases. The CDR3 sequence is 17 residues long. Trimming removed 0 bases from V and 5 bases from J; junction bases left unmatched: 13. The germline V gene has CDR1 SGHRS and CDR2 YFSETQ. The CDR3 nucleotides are TGCGCCAGCAGCTTGGCCGGAAGTAGGGGGCGTTTCGAGACCCAGTACTTC. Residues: CASSLAGSRGRFETQYF.

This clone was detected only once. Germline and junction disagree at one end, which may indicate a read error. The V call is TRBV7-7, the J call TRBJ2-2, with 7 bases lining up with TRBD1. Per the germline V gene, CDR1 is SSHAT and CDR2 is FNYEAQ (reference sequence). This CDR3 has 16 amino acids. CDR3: CASSLNSGQFTGELFF. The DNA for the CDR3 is TGTGCTAGCAGCCTGAATTCGGGACAGTTCACCGGGGAGCTGTTTTTT. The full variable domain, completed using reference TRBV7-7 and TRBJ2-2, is GAGVSQSPRYKVTKRGQDVTLRCDPISSHATLYWYQQALGQGPEFLTYFNYEAQPDKSGLPSDRFSAERPEGSISTLTIQRTEQRDSAMYRCASSLNSGQFTGELFFGEGSRLTVL.

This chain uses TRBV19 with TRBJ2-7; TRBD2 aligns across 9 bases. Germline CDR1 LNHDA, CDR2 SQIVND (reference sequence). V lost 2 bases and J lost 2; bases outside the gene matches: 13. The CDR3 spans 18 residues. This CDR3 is CASSILGVRAGGTYEQYF. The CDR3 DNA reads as TGTGCCAGTAGTATACTGGGGGTGAGAGCGGGAGGAACCTACGAGCAGTACTTC.

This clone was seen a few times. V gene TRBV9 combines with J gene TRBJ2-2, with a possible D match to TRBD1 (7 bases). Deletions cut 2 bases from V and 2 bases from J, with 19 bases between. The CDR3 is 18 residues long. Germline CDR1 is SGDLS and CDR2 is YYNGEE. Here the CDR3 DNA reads TGTGCCAGCAGCGTTCGCCCGGGCAGGGGGGCAAACACCGGGGAGCTGTTTTTT. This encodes CASSVRPGRGANTGELFF.

The CDR3 sequence: CASSEGLADNNEQFF. CDR3 DNA: TGTGCCAGCAGCGAAGGACTAGCGGACAACAATGAGCAGTTCTTC. This sequence joins TRBV5-4 and TRBJ2-1, with TRBD2 matching over 10 bases. After removal of 4 bases from V and 5 bases from J, the junction contained 6 bases not matched to a gene. Germline V gene data show CDR1 as SGHNT and CDR2 as YYREEE (reference sequence). The CDR3 is made up of 15 amino acids.

CDR3 sequence: CASSLSDSPLHF. DNA of the CDR3: TGTGCCAGCAGCTTAAGCGATTCACCCCTCCACTTT. The chain employs TRBV7-9 and TRBJ1-6; D unclear. CDR1 SEHNR and CDR2 FQNEAQ come from the germline V gene (reference sequence). The CDR3 runs to 12 residues. Trimming removed 2 bases at V and 8 bases at J, with 4 bases between.

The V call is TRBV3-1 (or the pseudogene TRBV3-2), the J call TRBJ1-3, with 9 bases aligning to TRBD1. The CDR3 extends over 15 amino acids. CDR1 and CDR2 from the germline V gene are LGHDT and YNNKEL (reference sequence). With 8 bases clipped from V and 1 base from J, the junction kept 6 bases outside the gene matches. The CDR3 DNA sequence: TGTGCCAGCCGGGGGACAGGGAATTCTGGAAACACCATATATTTT. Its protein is CASRGTGNSGNTIYF.

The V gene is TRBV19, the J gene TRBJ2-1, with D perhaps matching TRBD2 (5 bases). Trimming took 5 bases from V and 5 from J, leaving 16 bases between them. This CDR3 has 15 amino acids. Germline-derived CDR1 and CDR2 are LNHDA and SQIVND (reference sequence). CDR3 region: CASSRRLARDNEQFF. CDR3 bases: TGTGCCAGTAGTCGGCGGCTAGCTAGAGACAATGAGCAGTTCTTC.

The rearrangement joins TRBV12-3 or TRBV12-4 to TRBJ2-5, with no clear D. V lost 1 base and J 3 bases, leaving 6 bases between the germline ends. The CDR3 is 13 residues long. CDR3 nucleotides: TGTGCCAGCAGTTTAGAAACAGAAGAGACCCAGTACTTC. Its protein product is CASSLETEETQYF.

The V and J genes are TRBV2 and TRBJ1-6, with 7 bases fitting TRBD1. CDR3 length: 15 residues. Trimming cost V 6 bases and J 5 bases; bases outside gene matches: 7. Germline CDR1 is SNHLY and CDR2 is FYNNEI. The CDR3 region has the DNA TGTGCCAGCAGGGGACAGTTGACAAATAATTCACCCCTCCACTTT. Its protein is CASRGQLTNNSPLHF.

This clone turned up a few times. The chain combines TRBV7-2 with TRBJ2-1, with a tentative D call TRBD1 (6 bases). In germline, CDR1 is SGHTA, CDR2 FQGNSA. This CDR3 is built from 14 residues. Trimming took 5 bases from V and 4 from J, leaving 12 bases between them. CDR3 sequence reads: CASSRTVLYNEQFF. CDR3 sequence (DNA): TGTGCCAGCAGCCGGACAGTTCTATACAATGAGCAGTTCTTC. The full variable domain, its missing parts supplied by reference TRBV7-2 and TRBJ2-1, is GAGVSQSPSNKVTEKGKDVELRCDPISGHTALYWYRQSLGQGLEFLIYFQGNSAPDKSGLPSDRFSAERTGGSVSTLTIQRTQQEDSAVYLCASSRTVLYNEQFFGPGTRLTVL.

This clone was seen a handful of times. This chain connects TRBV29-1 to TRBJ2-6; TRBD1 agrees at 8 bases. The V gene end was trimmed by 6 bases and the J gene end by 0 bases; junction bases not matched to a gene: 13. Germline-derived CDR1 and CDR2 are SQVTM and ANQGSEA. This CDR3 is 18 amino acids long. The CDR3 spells CSVLTQGVLSSGANVLTF. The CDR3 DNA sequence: TGCAGCGTCCTTACACAGGGGGTGTTAAGCTCTGGGGCCAACGTCCTGACTTTC.

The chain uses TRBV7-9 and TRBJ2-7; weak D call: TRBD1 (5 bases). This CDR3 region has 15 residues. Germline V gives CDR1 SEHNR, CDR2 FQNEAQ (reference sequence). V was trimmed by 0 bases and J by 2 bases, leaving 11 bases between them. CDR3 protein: CASSLAFGRAYEQYF. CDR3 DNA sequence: TGTGCCAGCAGCTTAGCCTTTGGCAGGGCCTACGAGCAGTACTTC.

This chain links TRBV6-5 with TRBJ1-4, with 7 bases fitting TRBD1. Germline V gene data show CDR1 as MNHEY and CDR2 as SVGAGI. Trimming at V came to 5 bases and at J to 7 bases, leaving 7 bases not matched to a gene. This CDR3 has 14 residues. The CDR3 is CASSLDRDPEKLFF. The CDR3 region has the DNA TGTGCCAGCAGTCTCGACAGGGACCCTGAAAAACTGTTTTTT.

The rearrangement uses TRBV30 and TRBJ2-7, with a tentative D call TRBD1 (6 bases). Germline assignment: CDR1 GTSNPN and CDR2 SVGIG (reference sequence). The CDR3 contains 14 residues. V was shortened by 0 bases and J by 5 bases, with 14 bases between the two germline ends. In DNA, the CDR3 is TGTGCCTGGAGTGTACTACAGGGACCTCACGAGCAGTACTTC. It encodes CAWSVLQGPHEQYF. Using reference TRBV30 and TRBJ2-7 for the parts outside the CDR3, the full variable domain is SQTIHQWPATLVQPVGSPLSLECTVEGTSNPNLYWYRQAAGRGLQLLFYSVGIGQISSEVPQNLSASRPQDRQFILSSKKLLLSDSGFYLCAWSVLQGPHEQYFGPGTRLTVT.

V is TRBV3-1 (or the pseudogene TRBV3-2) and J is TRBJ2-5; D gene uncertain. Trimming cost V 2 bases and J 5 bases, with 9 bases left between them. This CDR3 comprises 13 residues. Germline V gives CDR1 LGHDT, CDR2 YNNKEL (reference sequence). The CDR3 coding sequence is TGTGCCAGCAGCCAATGGTTGGAGGAGACCCAGTACTTC. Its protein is CASSQWLEETQYF.

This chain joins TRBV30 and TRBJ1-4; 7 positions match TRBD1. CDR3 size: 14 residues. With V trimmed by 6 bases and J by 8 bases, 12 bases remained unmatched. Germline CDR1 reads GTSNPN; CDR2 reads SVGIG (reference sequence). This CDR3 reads CACRTGAVGEKLFF. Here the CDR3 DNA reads TGTGCCTGCCGTACAGGGGCCGTTGGGGAAAAACTGTTTTTT.

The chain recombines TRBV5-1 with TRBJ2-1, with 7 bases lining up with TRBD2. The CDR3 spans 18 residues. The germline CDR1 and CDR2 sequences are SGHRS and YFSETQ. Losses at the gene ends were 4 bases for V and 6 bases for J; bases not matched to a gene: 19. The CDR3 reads CASSLQDRLAPGRNEQFF. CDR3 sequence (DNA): TGCGCCAGCAGCCTGCAAGATAGACTAGCTCCTGGCCGCAATGAGCAGTTCTTC. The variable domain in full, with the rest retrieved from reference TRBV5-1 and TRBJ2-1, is KAGVTQTPRYLIKTRGQQVTLSCSPISGHRSVSWYQQTPGQGLQFLFEYFSETQRNKGNFPGRFSGRQFSNSRSEMNVSTLELGDSALYLCASSLQDRLAPGRNEQFFGPGTRLTVL.

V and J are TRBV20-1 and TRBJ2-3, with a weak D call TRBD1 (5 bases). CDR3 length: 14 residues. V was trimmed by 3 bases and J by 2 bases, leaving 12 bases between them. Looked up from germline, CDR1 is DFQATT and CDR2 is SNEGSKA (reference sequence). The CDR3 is CSASETGLTDTQYF. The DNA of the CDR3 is TGCAGTGCTAGTGAAACAGGCCTCACAGATACGCAGTATTTT.

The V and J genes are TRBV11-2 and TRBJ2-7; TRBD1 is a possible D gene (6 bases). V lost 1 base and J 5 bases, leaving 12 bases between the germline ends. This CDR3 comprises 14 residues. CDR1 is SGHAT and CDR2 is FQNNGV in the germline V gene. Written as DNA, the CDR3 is TGTGCCAGCAGCTTAGTACAGGGAAAACACGAGCAGTACTTC. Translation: CASSLVQGKHEQYF.

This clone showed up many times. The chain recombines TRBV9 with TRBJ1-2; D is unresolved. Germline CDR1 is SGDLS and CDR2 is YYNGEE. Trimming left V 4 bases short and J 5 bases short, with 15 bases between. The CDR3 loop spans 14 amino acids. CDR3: CASSSIYEGYGYTF. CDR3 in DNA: TGTGCCAGCAGCTCGATCTACGAGGGATATGGCTACACCTTC.

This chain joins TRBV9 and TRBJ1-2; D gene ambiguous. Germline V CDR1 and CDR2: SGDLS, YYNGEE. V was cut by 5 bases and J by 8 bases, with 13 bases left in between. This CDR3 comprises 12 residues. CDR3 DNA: TGTGCCAGCAGGGAGGTATTTCGAGGCTACACCTTC. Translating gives CASREVFRGYTF.